The 19 T cell receptor beta chains below were found in one sample sequenced in a study of blood T cells in healthy people across ages. The authors ran a second PCR of about 7 to 11 cycles using a sample-barcoded 5' primer and a J-beta primer mix. TCRdb fed the 5' RACE reads into MiXCR, producing one record per CDR3 protein. The sample consists of fewer than 2,000,000 distinct CDR3 sequences, roughly a third of them appearing once. The sample consisted of blood. The source of these receptors is a woman under 40 in good health.

This clonotype was seen more than once but under ten times. V and J are TRBV20-1 and TRBJ1-4; no clear D gene. Germline lookup yields CDR1 DFQATT and CDR2 SNEGSKA (reference sequence). The CDR3 length is 11 residues. Trimming cost V 6 bases and J 8 bases, with 10 bases left between them. The CDR3 DNA is TGCAGTGCCGCCCGCTGGGAAAAACTGTTTTTT. Protein sequence: CSAARWEKLFF.

The J gene is TRBJ2-1, the V gene TRBV7-9, with D possibly matching TRBD2 (5 bases). Germline CDR1 is SEHNR and CDR2 is FQNEAQ (reference sequence). This CDR3 comprises 13 residues. Between the trimmed V and J ends, which lost 4 bases and 9 bases, there was a span of 13 bases. CDR3 amino acids: CASSSPGLSEQFF. In nucleotides, the CDR3 is TGTGCCAGCAGCTCCCCCGGACTGAGTGAGCAGTTCTTC. The full variable domain, completed using reference TRBV7-9 and TRBJ2-1, is DTGVSQNPRHKITKRGQNVTFRCDPISEHNRLYWYRQTLGQGPEFLTYFQNEAQLEKSRLLSDRFSAERPKGSFSTLEIQRTEQGDSAMYLCASSSPGLSEQFFGPGTRLTVL.

This clonotype was counted between two and nine times. The chain uses TRBV9 and TRBJ2-1; 9 bases align to TRBD2. CDR3 length equals 18 residues. V lost 7 bases to trimming and J lost 0 bases; unmatched junction nucleotides: 14. Germline CDR1 reads SGDLS; CDR2 reads YYNGEE. Here the CDR3 reads CASFASSGSMGSYNEQFF. The DNA of the CDR3 is TGTGCCAGCTTCGCAAGTAGCGGGAGTATGGGCTCCTACAATGAGCAGTTCTTC.

The J gene is TRBJ2-7, the V gene TRBV20-1; perhaps TRBD1 as D (5 bases). Germline CDR1 DFQATT, CDR2 SNEGSKA (reference sequence). Trimming removed 2 bases at V and 3 bases at J, with 14 bases between. The CDR3 spans 14 residues. CDR3 DNA sequence: TGCAGTGCTAGACGCAGGGCGGAGAACTACGAGCAGTACTTC. Translated: CSARRRAENYEQYF.

The rearrangement links TRBV28 to TRBJ2-7; 7 bases match TRBD2. V shed 3 bases, J shed 7 bases, and the junction held 9 bases outside the gene matches. The CDR3 spans 14 residues. Germline V gene sequence: CDR1 MDHEN, CDR2 SYDVKM. The DNA for the CDR3 is TGTGCCAGCAGTTTGGGGGGACTAACTAATGAGCAGTACTTC. As protein: CASSLGGLTNEQYF.

In its sample, this clonotype was seen a few times. The CDR3 loop is CASSQDGLVQETQYF. Here the CDR3 DNA reads TGTGCCAGCAGCCAAGATGGGCTTGTCCAAGAGACCCAGTACTTC. The chain employs TRBV14 and TRBJ2-5; unclear D gene. CDR3 length: 15 residues. The germline V and J ends were trimmed by 0 bases and 1 base, with 9 bases remaining between them. The germline V gene has CDR1 SGHDN and CDR2 FVKESK.

This clonotype was detected only a few times. The V and J genes are TRBV30 and TRBJ2-7; D is perhaps TRBD2 (7 bases). The CDR3 length is 14 residues. CDR1 and CDR2 from the germline V gene are GTSNPN and SVGIG (reference sequence). V shed 5 bases and J shed 0 bases, with 14 bases lying between them. This CDR3 is CAWGRGDTSYEQYF. The CDR3 nucleotides are TGTGCCTGGGGGAGGGGGGACACCTCCTACGAGCAGTACTTC.

J is TRBJ2-5 and V is TRBV7-9, with 7 bases lining up with TRBD1. J lost 8 bases, V lost 4 bases, and 7 bases had no gene match. This CDR3 comprises 13 residues. Germline CDR1 and CDR2: SEHNR and FQNEAQ (reference sequence). For the CDR3, the DNA is TGTGCCAGCAGCTCGACAGGGTTCGGCACCCAGTACTTC. Translating gives CASSSTGFGTQYF.

This chain connects TRBV7-3 to TRBJ2-1, with a possible D match to TRBD2 (7 bases). V lost 0 bases and J lost 0, with 12 bases in between. Looked up from germline, CDR1 is SGHTA and CDR2 is FQGTGA. The CDR3 has 17 amino acids. The DNA of the CDR3 is TGTGCCAGCAGCTTAACAGGGGGGGGATACTCCTACAATGAGCAGTTCTTC. Amino acids: CASSLTGGGYSYNEQFF.

In its sample, this clonotype was seen many times. This chain uses TRBV4-1 with TRBJ1-5; the D gene is possibly TRBD1 (5 bases). V was shortened by 0 bases and J by 6 bases, with 18 bases between the two germline ends. The CDR3 runs to 17 residues. Germline V CDR1 and CDR2: MGHRA, YSYEKL. In nucleotides, the CDR3 is TGCGCCAGCAGCCAAGATCCGGGCAGGGAAATAAGTCAGCCCCAGCATTTT. Translated, it gives CASSQDPGREISQPQHF.

This clonotype turned up a few times. The gene calls are TRBV4-1 and TRBJ2-7, with 8 bases matching TRBD2. Germline trimming cut 0 bases from V and 4 bases from J; bases unmatched to any gene: 5. CDR3 length: 15 residues. Germline V CDR1 and CDR2: MGHRA, YSYEKL. The CDR3: CASSQDGTSMYEQYF. The CDR3 DNA reads as TGCGCCAGCAGCCAAGACGGGACTAGTATGTACGAGCAGTACTTC.

This clonotype was counted a few times. The rearrangement joins TRBV27 to TRBJ1-2, with 11 bases fitting TRBD1. Germline V lookup: CDR1 MNHEY, CDR2 SMNVEV (reference sequence). The CDR3 is 15 residues long. V shed 5 bases and J 7 bases; nucleotides not matched to a gene: 9. CDR3 region: CASSLTGTGGPGYTF. The CDR3 DNA reads TGTGCCAGCAGTCTCACCGGGACAGGGGGTCCTGGCTACACCTTC.

This clonotype was observed a handful of times. The chain links TRBV20-1 to TRBJ1-5, with TRBD1 as a possible D gene (5 bases). Germline loops: CDR1 DFQATT, CDR2 SNEGSKA (reference sequence). The germline V and J ends were trimmed by 0 bases and 1 base, with 10 bases remaining between them. CDR3 length equals 15 residues. This chain's CDR3 is CSAREGTESNQPQHF. The CDR3 DNA reads TGCAGTGCTAGAGAAGGGACTGAGAGCAATCAGCCCCAGCATTTT.

As for this clonotype: A read error may produce the germline difference seen at one junction end. This chain uses TRBV7-9 with TRBJ1-2; D uncertain. Germline loops: CDR1 SEHNR, CDR2 FQNEAQ (reference sequence). The CDR3 has 13 residues. The DNA of the CDR3 is TGTACCAGCATTGGGAGCTCACACTATGGCTACACCTTC. Its protein product is CTSIGSSHYGYTF. Combining the CDR3 with reference TRBV7-9 and TRBJ1-2 gives the whole variable domain DTGVSQNPRHKITKRGQNVTFRCDPISEHNRLYWYRQTLGQGPEFLTYFQNEAQLEKSRLLSDRFSAERPKGSFSTLEIQRTEQGDSAMYLCTSIGSSHYGYTFGSGTRLTVV.

The chain recombines TRBV6-4 with TRBJ2-2; TRBD2 might be the D (6 bases). This CDR3 comprises 15 residues. Between the trimmed V and J ends, which lost 3 bases and 1 base, there was a span of 9 bases. Germline loops: CDR1 MRHNA, CDR2 SNTAGT. The CDR3 is CASSEDGGNTGELFF. In nucleotides, the CDR3 is TGTGCCAGCAGTGAGGACGGGGGGAACACCGGGGAGCTGTTTTTT.

This sequence joins TRBV4-1 and TRBJ2-3, with 8 bases fitting TRBD2. The CDR3 totals 16 residues. J lost 2 bases, V lost 0 bases, and 4 bases had no gene match. CDR1 is MGHRA, CDR2 YSYEKL, per germline. The CDR3, as DNA: TGCGCCAGCAGCCAAGATTTGCGGGGGGTCACAGATACGCAGTATTTT. This gives the protein CASSQDLRGVTDTQYF.

The rearrangement links TRBV27 to TRBJ2-1; TRBD1 matches at 10 bases. Trimming cost V 7 bases and J 3 bases; bases outside gene matches: 12. CDR3 length: 17 residues. The germline gives CDR1 MNHEY, CDR2 SMNVEV (reference sequence). CDR3 residues: CASTPGVGQGHYNEQFF. CDR3 sequence (DNA): TGTGCCAGCACCCCAGGGGTGGGACAGGGGCACTACAATGAGCAGTTCTTC.

A word on this clonotype: At one of its ends the junction is not consistent with the germline gene, which may arise from a read error. This chain's CDR3 is CAGSRPGQRTEAFF. CDR3 DNA: TGTGCCGGCAGCCGACCCGGACAGCGCACTGAAGCTTTCTTT. The rearrangement joins TRBV27 to TRBJ1-1; D perhaps matches TRBD1 (6 bases). There are 14 residues in the CDR3. Germline CDR1 is MNHEY and CDR2 is SMNVEV (reference sequence).

This clonotype was counted between two and nine times. V and J are TRBV28 and TRBJ2-1; 11 nucleotides align to TRBD2. The V gene's germline CDR1 is MDHEN and CDR2 SYDVKM. CDR3 length: 16 residues. J gave up 3 bases and V 7 bases, and 8 bases lay outside the gene matches. The CDR3 region has the DNA TGTGCCAGCAACCCCTCCGGGACTAGCGGCTACAATGAGCAGTTCTTC. Translating gives CASNPSGTSGYNEQFF.